This paragraph reports one T cell receptor beta chain. Assay: immunoSEQ multiplex PCR; the TCRdb copy retains only in-frame clones and omits some. The sample carries roughly 160,000 clones, 70% to 90% recorded once. Germline V gene data show CDR1 as MNHEY and CDR2 as SVGAGI. The CDR3 extends over 13 amino acids. With 7 bases removed from V and 7 bases from J, the gap between germline ends came to 14 bases. These data belong to a study of control samples from healthy donors and cancer patients. The chain combines TRBV6-5 with TRBJ1-5, with D perhaps TRBD1 (5 bases). The receptor's source is a woman aged 25 to 39 in good health. Sequencing was carried out using blood. The CDR3 DNA reads as TGTGCCAGCACCGATGGGGGGGGGCAGCCCCAGCATTTT. Translating gives CASTDGGGQPQHF.